This TCR beta chain was retrieved from a study of shared clonotypes between healthy human individuals. Overall study findings and caveats: Generation probabilities were higher for clonotypes shared across all four sorted-subset donors than for unshared ones.

CD4+ cell separation produced CD45RA+ naive and CD45RA-negative memory subsets. Trimming took 0 bases from V and 7 from J, leaving 15 bases between them. This CDR3 comprises 16 residues. Germline V gives CDR1 SGHNT, CDR2 YENEEA. This clone appeared once. The antigen remains unidentified. Generated by immunoSEQ multiplex PCR, the TCRdb table keeps only in-frame clones and is missing some. The sample lists 2 million to 2.5 million clones; roughly 92% were seen once. The source of this sequence is a man between 18 and 35 years old in good health. Some clones in this sample may be carry-over from other donors' samples. The gene calls are TRBV11-3 and TRBJ2-2, with D possibly matching TRBD2 (6 bases). Sequencing was carried out using naive CD4+ T cells from PBMCs. Regarding subset: CD45RA+ positively selected. This CDR3 reads CASSLDGSVVGGELFF. The CDR3 DNA reads as TGTGCCAGCAGCTTAGACGGGAGTGTAGTCGGCGGGGAGCTGTTTTTT.